This T cell receptor (beta chain) was sequenced for a study of blood T cells in healthy people across ages. About the study: Per two T cells, template switching captured roughly one barcoded beta molecule.

Alongside a J-beta primer mix, a sample-barcoded 5' primer served in a second PCR lasting about 7 to 11 cycles. One entry per CDR3 protein, called by TCRdb with MiXCR from the 5' RACE reads. The sample contains about 690,000 distinct CDR3 sequences, 40% to 50% of which appear only once. After removal of 1 base from V and 6 bases from J, the junction contained 12 bases not matched to a gene. This CDR3 has 17 amino acids. Germline V CDR1 and CDR2: SGHTA, FQGTGA. Sequences were obtained from blood. J is TRBJ2-3 and V is TRBV7-3; 8 bases match TRBD1. The clonotype originates from a man older than 75 in good health. CDR3 in DNA: TGTGCCAGCAGCTTAAGGGGGCAGGGGGCAAGAGTCGATACGCAGTATTTT. Protein sequence: CASSLRGQGARVDTQYF.